The following is a T cell receptor (beta chain) sequence with its context. Over chemoradiotherapy, repertoires were sampled more than once. The ends lost 5 bases at V and 4 bases at J; junction bases unmatched: 3. Per the germline V gene, CDR1 is SGHDN and CDR2 is FVKESK. CDR3 length equals 13 residues. Assay used: immunoSEQ multiplex PCR; TCRdb lists only in-frame clones, some missing. The table includes about 2,200 clones, roughly 90% detected once. These data originate in a study of chemoradiotherapy in HPV16-positive cancers. Study details: Candidate HPV-specific T-cell clones and common TCR motifs came from functional assays in a couple of HPV16-positive patients.

The clonotype comes from a human donor with HPV-associated anogenital cancer. V and J are TRBV14 and TRBJ2-7, with 9 bases aligning to TRBD1. The input for sequencing was tumor tissue, taken from a patient who underwent chemoradiotherapy. The CDR3 DNA is TGTGCCAGCAGCTTCGGGACAGGGTACGAGCAGTACTTC. This codes for CASSFGTGYEQYF.